The present T cell receptor beta chain was sequenced within a study of T cell responses to AZD1222 COVID-19 vaccine (dated by TCRdb to the early 2020s). Regarding the study in general: AZD1222 recipients with second doses at about 4 weeks or about 12 weeks were pooled, because spike-specific TCR depth and breadth did not differ between schedules. A total of just over 230 trial participants underwent TCR sequencing, of whom some 200 had received two doses of AZD1222 and 26 had received two doses of the MenACWY control vaccine. Trial participants were enrolled by age into subgroups of 18-55, 56-69 and 70-plus years, and 148, 28 and 57 TCR-sequenced participants, respectively, were included in these subgroups. Results the study describes overall, beyond this receptor: Participants were mostly white British and included more females than males, and it was suggested by the authors that clonal diversity may have been underestimated. Because no day 14 peak-response samples were available, the repertoires could be characterized only after the peak T cell response. In the small 56-69-year group, the increase in depth fell short of significance, most likely because of low power. Reportedly, close to half of the unique spike-specific TCRs recognized epitopes lying outside the regions that are mutated in the B.1.351 and B.1.1.7 variants. After two AZD1222 doses, spike-specific TCR breadth and depth were significantly higher than at day 0 and than in MenACWY recipients. Vaccine-associated CD4 TCRs spanned the whole spike protein, with dominant responses in regions 160-218 and 743-854. Only five to seven AZD1222 recipients were SARS-CoV-2 seropositive at baseline, limiting conclusions about previously exposed vaccinees.

The time point label for this specimen denotes: baseline before first vaccination. Samples from vaccinated people were obtained from the UK trials COV001 and COV002, which included a single-blind randomized controlled phase 2/3 trial of AZD1222 (ChAdOx1 nCoV-19) in healthy adults. Trial participant PBMC samples were collected at day 0 and day 28 after the second dose for TCRbeta chain sequencing. In its sample, this clone was seen a few times. There is no known antigen for this receptor. Base qualities are missing; no much larger clone stands one base away. Its CDR3 holds 14 amino acids, cysteine through phenylalanine. Only CDR3 DNA is held: 42 bases, read in frame from base 1. V is clipped by 2 bases and J by 2 bases, and the sequence between their germline boundaries is 7 bases long. CDR1 and CDR2 were assigned from the germline V gene (reference sequence) as LGHDT and YNNKEL. The CDR3 regions of human TCRbeta chains were analyzed by immunosequencing. Per the source publication's procedure: TCRs in the repertoires were matched against a reference library of SARS-CoV-2-specific TCRs that had been generated with the MIRA antigen-specificity platform. Breadth was defined as the fraction of unique TCRs that were SARS-CoV-2-associated. Depth was defined as the fraction of total T cells that were SARS-CoV-2-associated. Each spike-specific TCR was assigned to its reactive spike region and to a CD4 or CD8 class using the MIRA data. Log10-transformed breadth and depth values were compared by one-way ANOVA with Sidak's multiple comparisons tests. Not all clones reach the TCRdb copy of this immuneACCESS table, which keeps in-frame sequences only. Checked studies attribute under half of the gap to unresolved V genes and leave the rest unexplained. That table furnishes V, J and clone size, whereas the DNA furnished D and trimming. In this sample the table shows under 140,000 clones, 70% to 90% of which occur a single time. Clones ranked in the top ten supply around 3.2% of the sample.

The chain is assembled from TRBV3-1 (or the pseudogene TRBV3-2) and TRBJ1-5; no D gene is confidently identified. The specimen comprised peripheral blood, sampled on day 0 of AZD1222 vaccination. This TCR derives from an adult in good health. The DNA sequence is TGTGCCAGCAGCCAAAATAAAGGCAATCAGCCCCAGCATTTT. Its amino acids are CASSQNKGNQPQHF.